A single sample is the source of the 13 T cell receptor beta chains below, sequenced in a study of T cell changes during pregnancy in multiple sclerosis. Libraries were prepared by immunoSEQ multiplex PCR; TCRdb keeps only in-frame clonotypes and omits some of them. Counted here are some 85,000 clones, 93% occurring once; the ten biggest clones make up 0.65% to 0.95%. The sample in question was peripheral blood, obtained in the second trimester of pregnancy. The receptors originated from a female donor in good health, enrolled as a control in a pregnancy study.

This clone came up once. The chain joins TRBV9 to TRBJ2-1, with TRBD1 identical over 8 bases. This CDR3 comprises 14 residues. V shed 4 bases and J 7 bases; nucleotides not matched to a gene: 7. CDR1 is SGDLS and CDR2 is YYNGEE in the germline V gene. The CDR3 nucleotides are TGTGCCAGCAGCCCTTGGACAGGGCGGAATGAGCAGTTCTTC. Translated, it gives CASSPWTGRNEQFF.

The chain carries TRBV2 and TRBJ1-1; 8 bases align to TRBD1. The CDR3 sequence is 16 residues long. Losses at the gene ends were 3 bases for V and 6 bases for J; bases not matched to a gene: 12. CDR1 and CDR2 (germline): SNHLY, FYNNEI. CDR3 sequence: CASSDVRGQGAPEAFF. The CDR3 nucleotides read TGTGCCAGCAGTGACGTGCGGGGTCAGGGGGCCCCTGAAGCTTTCTTT.

The chain employs TRBV12-5 and TRBJ1-2; TRBD1 matches at 8 bases. CDR1 and CDR2 from the germline V gene are LGHNT and FRNRAP. CDR3 length: 17 amino acids. The trim removed 6 bases at V and 0 bases at J, leaving 12 bases unmatched. Here the CDR3 DNA reads TGTGCTAGTGGAGATGAGGTCGGGACAGGAGCTAACTATGGCTACACCTTC. This translates into CASGDEVGTGANYGYTF.

This clone showed up just once. The chain uses TRBV2 and TRBJ1-3, with TRBD1 matching 8 bases. Trimming took 2 bases from V and 0 from J; bases not matched to a gene: 9. The CDR3 sequence is 18 residues long. Germline-derived CDR1 and CDR2 are SNHLY and FYNNEI. The CDR3 loop is CASSELGTGSFSGNTIYF. Written as DNA, the CDR3 is TGTGCCAGCAGTGAATTGGGGACAGGTTCCTTCTCTGGAAACACCATATATTTT.

V and J are TRBV19 and TRBJ2-5; 9 nucleotides line up with TRBD1. This CDR3 is 13 amino acids long. Trimming removed 7 bases from V and 3 bases from J; junction bases left unmatched: 3. CDR1 and CDR2 from the germline V gene are LNHDA and SQIVND (reference sequence). CDR3 region: CASTRQGEETQYF. The CDR3 nucleotides read TGTGCCAGTACCCGACAGGGGGAAGAGACCCAGTACTTC. Based on the CDR3 plus reference TRBV19 and TRBJ2-5, the full variable domain is DGGITQSPKYLFRKEGQNVTLSCEQNLNHDAMYWYRQDPGQGLRLIYYSQIVNDFQKGDIAEGYSVSREKKESFPLTVTSAQKNPTAFYLCASTRQGEETQYFGPGTRLLVL.

The chain combines TRBV6-6 with TRBJ1-1; 7 bases align to TRBD1. The CDR3 loop spans 16 amino acids. Germline CDR1 MNHNY, CDR2 SVGAGI (reference sequence). V lost 0 bases, J lost 3 bases, and 7 bases stayed unmatched. The DNA for the CDR3 is TGTGCCAGCAGTTACTCCCACAGGGGAGCGGACACTGAAGCTTTCTTT. Translation gives CASSYSHRGADTEAFF.

The genes are TRBV5-6 and TRBJ1-1; unclear D gene. The CDR3 contains 15 residues. The germline V gene has CDR1 SGHDT and CDR2 YYEEEE. The germline V and J ends were trimmed by 2 bases and 0 bases, with 11 bases remaining between them. CDR3 loop: CASSFGEAMNTEAFF. The CDR3 DNA reads TGTGCCAGCAGCTTCGGGGAAGCGATGAACACTGAAGCTTTCTTT.

The V and J genes are TRBV7-8 and TRBJ2-7; 8 bases match TRBD1. CDR1 is SGHVS and CDR2 is FQNEAQ in the germline V gene. CDR3 size: 13 residues. Losses at the gene ends were 3 bases for V and 3 bases for J; bases not matched to a gene: 1. The CDR3 is CASSFTGGYEQYF. The DNA of the CDR3 is TGTGCCAGCAGCTTCACAGGGGGCTACGAGCAGTACTTC. The full variable domain, its missing parts supplied by reference TRBV7-8 and TRBJ2-7, is GAGVSQSPRYKVAKRGQDVALRCDPISGHVSLFWYQQALGQGPEFLTYFQNEAQLDKSGLPSDRFFAERPEGSVSTLKIQRTQQEDSAVYLCASSFTGGYEQYFGPGTRLTVT.

V and J are TRBV4-3 and TRBJ2-7, with D maybe TRBD1 (6 bases). Trimming stripped 1 base from V and 0 bases from J, with 19 bases between. Per germline, CDR1 LGHNA and CDR2 YSLEER. The CDR3 runs 18 residues. The CDR3 is CASSQVLGAGTISYEQYF. The CDR3 region has the DNA TGCGCCAGCAGCCAAGTATTGGGGGCGGGCACCATCTCCTACGAGCAGTACTTC.

This rearrangement joins TRBV11-3 to TRBJ1-3; no definite D call. V was cut by 1 base and J by 0 bases, with 7 bases left in between. The germline V gene has CDR1 SGHNT and CDR2 YENEEA. The CDR3 is 15 amino acids. The CDR3 DNA is TGTGCCAGCAGCTTAGGGCAGGACTCTGGAAACACCATATATTTT. Protein: CASSLGQDSGNTIYF.

This chain uses TRBV11-3 with TRBJ1-1; D not certain. This CDR3 comprises 13 residues. Germline assignment: CDR1 SGHNT and CDR2 YENEEA. The V end was cut by 5 bases, the J end by 3 bases, with 10 bases between. In DNA, the CDR3 is TGTGCCAGCAGCCGGGTAATGGACACTGAAGCTTTCTTT. Protein product: CASSRVMDTEAFF.

The chain combines TRBV4-3 with TRBJ1-1; D uncertain. V was pared by 0 bases and J by 0 bases, with 17 bases between. Per germline, CDR1 LGHNA and CDR2 YSLEER. There are 18 residues in the CDR3. The CDR3 loop reads CASSQDPPSVVMNTEAFF. DNA for the CDR3: TGCGCCAGCAGCCAAGATCCCCCTTCGGTCGTCATGAACACTGAAGCTTTCTTT.

The J gene is TRBJ2-2, the V gene TRBV9, with 10 nucleotides matching TRBD1. Germline V gives CDR1 SGDLS, CDR2 YYNGEE. This CDR3 contains 16 residues. J was trimmed by 6 bases and V by 3 bases; bases with no gene match: 8. For the CDR3, the DNA is TGTGCCAGCAGCGCTATGGACAGGGGGTTAGCCGGGGAGCTGTTTTTT. Amino acids: CASSAMDRGLAGELFF. Filled out from reference TRBV9 and TRBJ2-2, the complete variable domain reads DSGVTQTPKHLITATGQRVTLRCSPRSGDLSVYWYQQSLDQGLQFLIQYYNGEERAKGNILERFSAQQFPDLHSELNLSSLELGDSALYFCASSAMDRGLAGELFFGEGSRLTVL.